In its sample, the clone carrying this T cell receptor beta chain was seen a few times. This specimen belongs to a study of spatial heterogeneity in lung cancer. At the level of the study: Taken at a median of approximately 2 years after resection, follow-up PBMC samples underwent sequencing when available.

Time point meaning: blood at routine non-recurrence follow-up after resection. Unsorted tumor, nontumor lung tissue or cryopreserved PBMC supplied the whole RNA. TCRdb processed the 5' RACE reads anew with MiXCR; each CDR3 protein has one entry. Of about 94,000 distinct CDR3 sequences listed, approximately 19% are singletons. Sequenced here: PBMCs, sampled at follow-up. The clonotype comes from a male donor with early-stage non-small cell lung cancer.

The CDR3: CASSVKLAGATPETQYF. The DNA of the CDR3 is TGTGCCAGCAGCGTTAAACTAGCGGGGGCAACCCCGGAGACCCAGTACTTC. The chain carries TRBV9 and TRBJ2-5, with 11 bases that match TRBD2. The CDR3 consists of 17 residues. Germline values: CDR1 SGDLS, CDR2 YYNGEE. Trimming removed 2 bases from V and 5 bases from J; junction bases left unmatched: 11.